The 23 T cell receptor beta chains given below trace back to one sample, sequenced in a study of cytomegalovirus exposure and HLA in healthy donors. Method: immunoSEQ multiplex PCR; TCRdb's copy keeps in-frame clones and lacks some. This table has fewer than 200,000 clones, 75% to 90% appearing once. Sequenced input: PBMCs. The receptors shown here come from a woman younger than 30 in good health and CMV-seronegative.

The CDR3 nucleotides are TGCAGCGTTGGTGAGTTAGCTCTAGAGCAGTTCTTC. It codes for CSVGELALEQFF. The chain joins TRBV29-1 to TRBJ2-1; D is unclear. The CDR3 is made up of 12 amino acids. V dropped 4 bases and J dropped 10 bases, with 14 bases sitting between them. In germline, CDR1 is SQVTM, CDR2 ANQGSEA.

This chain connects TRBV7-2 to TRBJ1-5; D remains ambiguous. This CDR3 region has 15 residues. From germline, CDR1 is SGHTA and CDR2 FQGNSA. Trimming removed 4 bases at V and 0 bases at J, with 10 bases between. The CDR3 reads CASSSGLISNQPQHF. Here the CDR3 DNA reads TGTGCCAGCAGCTCAGGACTGATTAGCAATCAGCCCCAGCATTTT.

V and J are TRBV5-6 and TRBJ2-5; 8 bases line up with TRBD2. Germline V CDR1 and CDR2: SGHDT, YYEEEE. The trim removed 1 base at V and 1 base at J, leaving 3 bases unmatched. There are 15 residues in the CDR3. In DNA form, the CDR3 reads TGTGCCAGCAGCTTGACTCGGGAGGGCCAAGAGACCCAGTACTTC. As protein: CASSLTREGQETQYF.

The DNA for the CDR3 is TGTGCCAGCAGTGACTTTCGGACCCCCAGGGGGGACACTGAAGCTTTCTTT. Protein: CASSDFRTPRGDTEAFF. This chain connects TRBV6-1 to TRBJ1-1, with TRBD1 matching over 7 bases. V shed 3 bases, J shed 3 bases, and the junction held 13 bases outside the gene matches. Germline V CDR1 and CDR2: MNHNS, SASEGT. This CDR3 comprises 17 residues.

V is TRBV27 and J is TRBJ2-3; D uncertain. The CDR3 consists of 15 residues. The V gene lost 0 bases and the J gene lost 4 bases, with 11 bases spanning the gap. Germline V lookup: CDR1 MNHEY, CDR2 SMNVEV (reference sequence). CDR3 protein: CASSLSTRYADTQYF. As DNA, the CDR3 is TGTGCCAGCAGTTTATCGACAAGGTACGCAGATACGCAGTATTTT.

The CDR3 coding sequence is TGCGCCAGCAGCTCCAACCTCGGAGACGGAGGCTACACCTTC. It translates to CASSSNLGDGGYTF. The genes are TRBV5-1 and TRBJ1-2, with D hard to call. This CDR3 contains 14 residues. V lost 3 bases, J lost 8 bases, and 17 bases lay in between. The V gene's germline CDR1 is SGHRS and CDR2 YFSETQ.

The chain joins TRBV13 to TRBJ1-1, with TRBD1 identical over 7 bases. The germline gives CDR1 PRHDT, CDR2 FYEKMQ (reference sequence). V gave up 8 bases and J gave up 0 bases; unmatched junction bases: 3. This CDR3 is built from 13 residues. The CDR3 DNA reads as TGTGCCAGCCGGGACAGCATGAACACTGAAGCTTTCTTT. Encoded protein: CASRDSMNTEAFF.

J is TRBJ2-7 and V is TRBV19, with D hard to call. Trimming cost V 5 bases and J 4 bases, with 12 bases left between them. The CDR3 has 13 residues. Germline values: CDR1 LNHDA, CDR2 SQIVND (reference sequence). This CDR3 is CASSERIGYEQYF. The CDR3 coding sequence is TGTGCCAGTAGTGAGAGGATTGGTTACGAGCAGTACTTC.

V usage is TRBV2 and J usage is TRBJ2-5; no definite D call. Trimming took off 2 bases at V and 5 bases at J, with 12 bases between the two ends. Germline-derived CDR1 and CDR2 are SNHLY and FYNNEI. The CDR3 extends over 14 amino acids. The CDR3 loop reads CASSEYSRKETQYF. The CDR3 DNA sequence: TGTGCCAGCAGTGAATACAGCCGAAAGGAGACCCAGTACTTC.

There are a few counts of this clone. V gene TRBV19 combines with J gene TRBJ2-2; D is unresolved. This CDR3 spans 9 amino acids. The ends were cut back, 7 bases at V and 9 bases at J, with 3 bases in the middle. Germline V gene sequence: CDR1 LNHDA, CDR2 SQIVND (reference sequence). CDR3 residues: CASTRELFF. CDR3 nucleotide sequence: TGTGCCAGTACTCGGGAGCTGTTTTTT.

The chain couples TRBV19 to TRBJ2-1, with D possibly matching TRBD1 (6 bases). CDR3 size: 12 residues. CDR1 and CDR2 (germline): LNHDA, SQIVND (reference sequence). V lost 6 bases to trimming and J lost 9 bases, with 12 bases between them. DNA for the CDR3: TGTGCCAGTAGCCCCCTAGGGGGTGAGCAGTTCTTC. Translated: CASSPLGGEQFF.

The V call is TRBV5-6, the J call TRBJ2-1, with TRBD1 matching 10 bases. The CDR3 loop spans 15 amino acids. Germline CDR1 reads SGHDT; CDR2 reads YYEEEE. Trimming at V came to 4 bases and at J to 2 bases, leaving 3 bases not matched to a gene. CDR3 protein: CASSRQGATYNEQFF. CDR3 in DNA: TGTGCCAGCAGCCGACAGGGGGCTACCTACAATGAGCAGTTCTTC.

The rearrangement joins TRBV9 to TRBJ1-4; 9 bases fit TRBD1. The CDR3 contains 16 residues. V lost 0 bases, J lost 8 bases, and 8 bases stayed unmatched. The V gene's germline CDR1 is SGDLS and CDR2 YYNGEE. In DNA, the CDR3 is TGTGCCAGCAGCGTAGGCTGGGGACAGGGCGGCGAAAAACTGTTTTTT. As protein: CASSVGWGQGGEKLFF.

CDR3 protein: CVRSLGGTGIRYEQYF. DNA for the CDR3: TGTGTCAGAAGCTTAGGGGGGACAGGAATAAGGTACGAGCAGTACTTC. The chain employs TRBV7-5 and TRBJ2-7; the table names TRBD1, a call not compared with the DNA. TRBV7-5 is annotated as a pseudogene. The CDR3 consists of 16 residues.

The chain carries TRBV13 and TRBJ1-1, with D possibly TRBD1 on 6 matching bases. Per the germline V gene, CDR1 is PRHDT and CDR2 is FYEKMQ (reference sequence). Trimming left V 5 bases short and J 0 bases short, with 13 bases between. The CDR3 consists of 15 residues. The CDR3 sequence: CASSRGGGMNTEAFF. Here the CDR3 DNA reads TGTGCCAGCAGCCGAGGGGGGGGGATGAACACTGAAGCTTTCTTT.

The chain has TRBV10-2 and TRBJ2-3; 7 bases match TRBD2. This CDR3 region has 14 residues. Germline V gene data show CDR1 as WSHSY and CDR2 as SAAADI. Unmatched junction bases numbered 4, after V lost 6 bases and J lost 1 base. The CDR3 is CASSATSGTDTQYF. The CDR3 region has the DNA TGCGCCAGCAGCGCCACTAGCGGCACAGATACGCAGTATTTT.

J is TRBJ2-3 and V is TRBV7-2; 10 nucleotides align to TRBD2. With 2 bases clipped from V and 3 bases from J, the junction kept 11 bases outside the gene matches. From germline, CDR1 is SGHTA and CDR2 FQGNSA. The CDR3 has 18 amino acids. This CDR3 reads CASSLRPSGRSGTDTQYF. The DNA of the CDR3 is TGTGCCAGCAGCTTACGGCCTAGCGGGAGATCGGGAACAGATACGCAGTATTTT. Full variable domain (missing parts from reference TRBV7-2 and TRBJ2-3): GAGVSQSPSNKVTEKGKDVELRCDPISGHTALYWYRQSLGQGLEFLIYFQGNSAPDKSGLPSDRFSAERTGGSVSTLTIQRTQQEDSAVYLCASSLRPSGRSGTDTQYFGPGTRLTVL.

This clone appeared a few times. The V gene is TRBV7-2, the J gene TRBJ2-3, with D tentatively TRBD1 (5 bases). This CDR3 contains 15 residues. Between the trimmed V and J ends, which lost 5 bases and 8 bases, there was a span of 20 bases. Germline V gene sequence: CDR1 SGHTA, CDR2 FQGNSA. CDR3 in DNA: TGTGCCAGCAGCCTACCCCCCCAGGGTAGGCGTACGCAGTATTTT. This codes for CASSLPPQGRRTQYF.

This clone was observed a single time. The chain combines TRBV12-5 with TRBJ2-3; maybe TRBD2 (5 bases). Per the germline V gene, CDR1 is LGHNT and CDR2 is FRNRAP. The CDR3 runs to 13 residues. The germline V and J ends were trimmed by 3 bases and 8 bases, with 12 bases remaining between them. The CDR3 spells CASGFPGLSTQYF. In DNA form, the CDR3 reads TGTGCTAGTGGTTTTCCTGGACTGTCTACGCAGTATTTT.

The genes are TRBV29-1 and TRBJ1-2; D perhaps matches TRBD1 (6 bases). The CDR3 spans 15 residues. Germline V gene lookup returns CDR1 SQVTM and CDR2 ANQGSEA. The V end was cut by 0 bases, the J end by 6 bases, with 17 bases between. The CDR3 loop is CSVEEFRGGADGYTF. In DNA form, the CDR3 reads TGCAGCGTTGAAGAATTTAGGGGGGGCGCGGATGGCTACACCTTC.

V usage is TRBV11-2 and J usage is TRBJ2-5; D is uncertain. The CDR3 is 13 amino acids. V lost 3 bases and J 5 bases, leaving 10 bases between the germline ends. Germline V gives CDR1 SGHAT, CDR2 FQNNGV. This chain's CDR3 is CASSFLIAETQYF. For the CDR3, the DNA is TGTGCCAGCAGCTTCTTAATTGCGGAGACCCAGTACTTC.

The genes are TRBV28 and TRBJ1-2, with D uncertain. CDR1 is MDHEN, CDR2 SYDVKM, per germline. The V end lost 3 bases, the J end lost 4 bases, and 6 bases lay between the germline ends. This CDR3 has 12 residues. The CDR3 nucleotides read TGTGCCAGCAGTTTCAACAGCTATGGCTACACCTTC. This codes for CASSFNSYGYTF.

CDR3 coding DNA: TGTGCCAGCAGCTTAAGAACAGGGGGGCACTACGAGCAGTACTTC. Residues: CASSLRTGGHYEQYF. V gene TRBV9 combines with J gene TRBJ2-7, with 8 bases aligning to TRBD1. CDR3 length: 15 amino acids. V lost 4 bases and J lost 3; bases outside the gene matches: 9. From germline, CDR1 is SGDLS and CDR2 YYNGEE.